This passage covers 10 T cell receptor beta chains from one sample sequenced in a study of OX40 agonist ivuxolimab in advanced cancers. Using immunoSEQ multiplex PCR, the repertoire was profiled, and TCRdb retains in-frame clones only, with some absent. The repertoire has under 90,000 clones, roughly 90% of them found once; the top ten carry approximately 0.98%. The input for sequencing was CD4+ or CD8+ T cells sorted from blood, taken in a trial of the OX40 agonist ivuxolimab. Receptors were obtained from an adult with an advanced solid tumor such as melanoma, head and neck, liver or kidney cancer.

The chain couples TRBV10-3 to TRBJ1-4; D gene unclear. The ends were cut back, 6 bases at V and 5 bases at J, with 13 bases in the middle. In germline, CDR1 is ENHRY, CDR2 SYGVKD. This CDR3 is 14 amino acids long. CDR3 sequence (DNA): TGTGCCATCAGGCCGTCTGGCCGAAATGAAAAACTGTTTTTT. Encoded protein: CAIRPSGRNEKLFF.

The chain recombines TRBV28 with TRBJ2-1; D remains unclear. V was clipped by 3 bases and J by 5 bases, with 8 bases between them. The CDR3 length is 13 residues. Germline CDR1 MDHEN, CDR2 SYDVKM. The CDR3 loop is CASSFQPHNEQFF. DNA for the CDR3: TGTGCCAGCAGTTTCCAACCGCACAATGAGCAGTTCTTC.

The chain has TRBV11-3 and TRBJ2-3; possibly TRBD2 for D (6 bases). Trimming shortened V by 6 bases and J by 2 bases, and 9 bases separated the two germline ends. There are 13 residues in the CDR3. Germline V gene lookup returns CDR1 SGHNT and CDR2 YENEEA. CDR3 sequence: CASSWDSTDTQYF. The CDR3 DNA reads as TGTGCCAGCAGTTGGGACTCCACAGATACGCAGTATTTT.

V usage is TRBV18 and J usage is TRBJ2-7, with D perhaps matching TRBD1 (6 bases). Per the germline V gene, CDR1 is KGHSH and CDR2 is LQKENI. The CDR3 is 12 residues long. The V gene lost 5 bases and the J gene lost 5 bases, with 10 bases spanning the gap. The CDR3 nucleotides read TGTGCCAGCTCAACAAAGGGGGACGAGCAGTACTTC. Translating gives CASSTKGDEQYF.

The chain employs TRBV19 and TRBJ1-2; D possibly corresponds to TRBD1 (6 bases). Trimming stripped 5 bases from V and 3 bases from J, with 16 bases between. The CDR3 length is 15 residues. The V gene's germline CDR1 is LNHDA and CDR2 SQIVND (reference sequence). DNA for the CDR3: TGTGCCAGTAGTGACCCCAGGGGACTCTACTATGGCTACACCTTC. As protein: CASSDPRGLYYGYTF.

The chain is built from TRBV6-1 and TRBJ2-7; 10 bases agree with TRBD1. V shed 6 bases, J shed 4 bases, and the junction held 6 bases outside the gene matches. From germline, CDR1 is MNHNS and CDR2 SASEGT. This CDR3 is built from 14 residues. CDR3: CASRTRDRGYEQYF. For the CDR3, the DNA is TGTGCCAGCAGGACCCGGGACAGGGGTTACGAGCAGTACTTC.

This chain joins TRBV11-3 and TRBJ1-1, with D unclear. There are 13 residues in the CDR3. The V end lost 5 bases, the J end lost 8 bases, and 15 bases lay between the germline ends. CDR1 and CDR2 from the germline V gene are SGHNT and YENEEA. The CDR3 nucleotides are TGTGCCAGCAGCCTACGGTCGGGGAACGAAGCTTTCTTT. Translating it yields CASSLRSGNEAFF.

This rearrangement joins TRBV5-1 to TRBJ1-4, with D possibly matching TRBD1 (6 bases). CDR1 and CDR2 (germline): SGHRS, YFSETQ. This CDR3 has 16 residues. Trimming pared 0 bases from V and 8 bases from J, leaving 17 bases between. CDR3 nucleotide sequence: TGCGCCAGCAGCTTGGGTGGGATAACAGGGAGCGAAAAACTGTTTTTT. This sequence encodes CASSLGGITGSEKLFF.

This rearrangement joins TRBV1 to TRBJ1-3. TRBV1 is tagged as a pseudogene. There are 17 residues in the CDR3. The CDR3 spells CTSSPGTGRSLGNTIYF. The CDR3 coding sequence is TGCACCAGCAGCCCAGGGACTGGCAGAAGCCTTGGAAACACCATATATTTT.

This clone was counted only a few times. This chain uses TRBV7-2 with TRBJ2-1, with 8 bases fitting TRBD2. Losses at the gene ends were 6 bases for V and 6 bases for J; bases not matched to a gene: 7. The length of the CDR3 is 14 residues. The germline V gene has CDR1 SGHTA and CDR2 FQGNSA. This CDR3 reads CASRAAGGGNEQFF. DNA for the CDR3: TGTGCCAGCAGAGCCGCGGGAGGTGGCAATGAGCAGTTCTTC.